What follows is one T cell receptor beta chain and its context. Its antigen is not known. This sample was included in a study of beta chain features in type 1 diabetes. Study-level findings and limits: In all four CD4+ subsets, TCRB CDR3 length was significantly, moderately reduced in type 1 diabetes. Insertion counts at VDJ junctions were lower in type 1 diabetes patients, who also showed more deletions there.

As every portion of the isolated RNA was reverse transcribed, the sequencing read expressed TCRB transcripts. Assay used: immunoSEQ multiplex PCR; TCRdb lists only in-frame clones, some missing. The sample consists of 300,000 or so clones, 9.3% of them appearing once. The CDR3 length is 18 residues. Germline CDR1 LGHNA, CDR2 YNFKEQ. V gave up 3 bases and J gave up 4 bases; unmatched junction bases: 10. Material: central memory CD4+ T cells from blood. The source is a man aged 25 to 40 with type 1 diabetes. The V gene is TRBV4-2, the J gene TRBJ2-2; the match to TRBD1 covers 11 bases. CDR3 coding DNA: TGTGCCAGCAGCCATTCCGGACAGGGGGCCTTCCTCACCGGGGAGCTGTTTTTT. The encoded protein is CASSHSGQGAFLTGELFF.